This is a list of T cell receptor beta chains from one sample in a study of HIV-infected patients and healthy controls. From the 5' RACE reads, TCRdb called clonotypes with MiXCR, one entry per CDR3 protein. Of roughly 15,000 distinct CDR3 sequences listed, under 9.5% are singletons. Sequenced material: blood. Receptors were obtained from an adult in good health. CDR3s include the opening cysteine and the closing phenylalanine or tryptophan. Fields, in order: D gene, V gene, clone size, J gene, CDR3 DNA, CDR3 protein. D genes are given only for firm matches. Some rows have no size entry. The others give once, few or many, or a class for an expanded clone.

>-|TRBV3-1|many|TRBJ2-1
TGTGCCAGCAGCCAAGGAGCTGAGCAGTTCTTC
CASSQGAEQFF
>TRBD2|TRBV27|many|TRBJ2-5
TGTGCCAGCAGTTTAAAACTAGCGGGAGTAGAGACCCAGTACTTC
CASSLKLAGVETQYF
>TRBD1|TRBV27|many|TRBJ2-5
TGTGCCAGCAGCCCGGGACCGGGACAGCAAGAGACCCAGTACTTC
CASSPGPGQQETQYF
>TRBD2|TRBV6-1|medium-sized|TRBJ2-1
TGTGCCAGCAGCATGAGACTAGCCCAGGGTGAGCAGTTCTTC
CASSMRLAQGEQFF
>TRBD2|TRBV7-2|many|TRBJ2-3
TGTGCCAGCAGCCCACTAGCGGGAGGGGGTACAGATACGCAGTATTTT
CASSPLAGGGTDTQYF
>-|TRBV24-1|medium-sized|TRBJ1-2
TGTGCCACCAGTGATCAGCTAAACTATGGCTACACCTTC
CATSDQLNYGYTF
>-|TRBV20-1|medium-sized|TRBJ1-5
TGCAGTGCTAGAGATAGGACGGTAACGGGGGCGCGTAATCAGCCCCAGCATTTT
CSARDRTVTGARNQPQHF
>-|TRBV3-1|medium-sized|TRBJ2-7
TGTGCCAGCAGCCAAATGGGCCCTGGGTCGGAGCAGTACTTC
CASSQMGPGSEQYF
>-|TRBV2|many|TRBJ1-6
TGTGCCAGCAGTGAAGTTGGGACTGTATATAATTCACCCCTCCACTTT
CASSEVGTVYNSPLHF
>-|TRBV4-1|medium-sized|TRBJ2-3
TGCGCCAGCAGCCAAGAACAGACTAGCACAGATACGCAGTATTTT
CASSQEQTSTDTQYF
>-|TRBV20-1|many|TRBJ2-2
TGCAGTGCTAGATCCGTCGGAGAAAAGGGCGGGGAGCTGTTTTTT
CSARSVGEKGGELFF
>TRBD1|TRBV3-1|many|TRBJ2-6
TGTGCCAGCAGCCAAGACTTTAATAGTGACAGGGGCTTTCGGGCCAACGTCCTGACTTTC
CASSQDFNSDRGFRANVLTF
>-|TRBV12-3/TRBV12-4|-|TRBJ2-4
TGTGCCAGCAGCCCAGGACTAGCCAAAAACATTCAGTACTTC
CASSPGLAKNIQYF
>TRBD1|TRBV20-1|-|TRBJ1-5
TGCAGTGCTAGGGGGACAGGGGGCCCCGTCCAGCCCCAGCATTTT
CSARGTGGPVQPQHF
>TRBD2|TRBV6-2/TRBV6-3|many|TRBJ2-1
TGTGCCAGCAGTACCGGGACTAGCGGGAGCGACTGGCAGTTCTTC
CASSTGTSGSDWQFF
>TRBD2|TRBV5-1|medium-sized|TRBJ2-7
TGCGCCAGCAGCTGGGACTATCCGAACGAGCAGTACTTC
CASSWDYPNEQYF
>-|TRBV12-3/TRBV12-4|medium-sized|TRBJ2-3
TGTGCCAGCAGTTTCAGCGGTAGCACAGATACGCAGTATTTT
CASSFSGSTDTQYF
>-|TRBV10-2|many|TRBJ2-3
TGCGCCAGCGGAGGAAACACAGATACGCAGTATTTT
CASGGNTDTQYF
>-|TRBV6-6|few|TRBJ1-3
TGTGCCAGCATTGGAACTCACTCTGGAAACACCATATATTTT
CASIGTHSGNTIYF
>TRBD2|TRBV5-1|-|TRBJ2-1
TGCGCCAGCAGTTTAGCGGGGGACTACAATGAGCAGTTCTTC
CASSLAGDYNEQFF
>-|TRBV6-1|many|TRBJ2-3
TGTGCCAGCGTCTCTGGAGGCCCCACAGATACGCAGTATTTT
CASVSGGPTDTQYF
>TRBD2|TRBV11-2|-|TRBJ2-3
TGTGCCAGCAGCTTAGGAAGCACTAGCGGGAGTGGTGCAGATACGCAGTATTTT
CASSLGSTSGSGADTQYF
>-|TRBV6-5|-|TRBJ2-1
TGTGCCAGCAGTCTAGGCGCCAGACGAGAGCAGTTCTTC
CASSLGARREQFF
>TRBD2|TRBV6-1|many|TRBJ2-2
TGTGCCAGCAGTGAACTAGCGGGAGGGCCCGGGGAGCTGTTTTTT
CASSELAGGPGELFF
>-|TRBV12-3/TRBV12-4|many|TRBJ1-1
TGTGCCAGCAGTTTCGGGGGTTTGAACACTGAAGCTTTCTTT
CASSFGGLNTEAFF
>-|TRBV5-4|medium-sized|TRBJ2-5
TGTGCCAGCAAGGGGGTTTGGGAAGAGACCCAGTACTTC
CASKGVWEETQYF
>-|TRBV29-1|many|TRBJ2-5
TGCAGCGTTGTTTCGCGATTCCAAGAGACCCAGTACTTC
CSVVSRFQETQYF
>-|TRBV12-3/TRBV12-4|medium-sized|TRBJ2-1
TGTGCCAGCAGTTTACGTGATCCCCTTGCCGGGAGAGGGAGCTCCTACAATGAGCAGTTCTTC
CASSLRDPLAGRGSSYNEQFF
>-|TRBV20-1|many|TRBJ2-4
TGCAGTGCGCAGGAAGCATACATTCAGTACTTC
CSAQEAYIQYF
>-|TRBV12-5|medium-sized|TRBJ2-3
TGTGCTAGTGGTTTGGGGAGGAACCTGGATACGCAGTATTTT
CASGLGRNLDTQYF
>-|TRBV6-5|many|TRBJ1-4
TGTGCCAGCAGTTACAGGGGCAATGAAAAACTGTTTTTT
CASSYRGNEKLFF
>-|TRBV28|many|TRBJ2-3
TGTGCCAGCAGTTTATCGGACAGCACAGATACGCAGTATTTT
CASSLSDSTDTQYF
>TRBD2|TRBV29-1|many|TRBJ2-7
TGCAGCGTTGAGGGGGGGACTAGCGGGAGTCAGTTC
CSVEGGTSGSQF
>TRBD2|TRBV5-1|medium-sized|TRBJ2-5
TGCGCCAGCAGCTTGGGACTAGCGGGCAGCCAAGAGACCCAGTACTTC
CASSLGLAGSQETQYF
>-|TRBV11-2|many|TRBJ2-3
TGTGCCAGCAGCTCCGGGGGAGTCTTCACAGATACGCAGTATTTT
CASSSGGVFTDTQYF
>TRBD1|TRBV12-3/TRBV12-4|many|TRBJ1-6
TGTGCCAGCAGTGTACAGGGGGCTCGCTCACCCCTCCACTTT
CASSVQGARSPLHF
>-|TRBV28|medium-sized|TRBJ1-1
TGTGCCAGCAGTTTACAAGGGGGAGCTTTCTTT
CASSLQGGAFF
>-|TRBV11-2|few|TRBJ2-2
TGTGCCAGCAGCTTAGATACCGGGGAGCTGTTTTTT
CASSLDTGELFF
>-|TRBV6-6|many|TRBJ2-3
TGTGCCAGCACTCTTAAGACAGATACGCAGTATTTT
CASTLKTDTQYF
>TRBD1|TRBV6-2/TRBV6-3|few|TRBJ2-5
TGTGCCAGCAGCCCCGGACAGGGGGCCTCAGAGACCCAGTACTTC
CASSPGQGASETQYF
>-|TRBV19|-|TRBJ2-3
TGTGCCACCAAGGCCCAGGGTAGCGCAGATACGCAGTATTTT
CATKAQGSADTQYF
>-|TRBV5-6|many|TRBJ1-5
TGTGCCAGCAGCTTGGCCGGGGCCGGGGATAGCAATCAGCCCCAGCATTTT
CASSLAGAGDSNQPQHF
>-|TRBV7-2|-|TRBJ1-1
TGTGCCAGCAGCTTAGGGCGGTTGGGGGGCCGGATCGCTGAAGCTTTCTTT
CASSLGRLGGRIAEAFF
>TRBD2|TRBV7-9|few|TRBJ2-1
TGTGCCAGCAGCTGGGAGGGAGAGGGTCATGAGCAGTTCTTC
CASSWEGEGHEQFF
>-|TRBV6-2/TRBV6-3|-|TRBJ1-5
TGTGCCACCAACCTCTTTAGGCCCCAGCATTTT
CATNLFRPQHF
>-|TRBV29-1|many|TRBJ2-3
TGCAGCGTTTCCTTCTTAGCGGATAGCACAGATACGCAGTATTTT
CSVSFLADSTDTQYF
>-|TRBV28|many|TRBJ2-7
TGTGCCAGCAGTTCTGGCGGGACAGCGGCCTACGAGCAGTACTTC
CASSSGGTAAYEQYF
>-|TRBV7-2|many|TRBJ2-6
TGTGCCAGCAGCTTAGACTCCTCCTCTGGGGCCAACGTCCTGACTTTC
CASSLDSSSGANVLTF
>-|TRBV30|many|TRBJ1-5
TGTGCCTGGAGGGCTCCCCGTGGGCAGCCCCAGCATTTT
CAWRAPRGQPQHF
>-|TRBV6-6|many|TRBJ2-1
TGTGCCAGCAGTTATCCGATTTCCGATGAGCAGTTCTTC
CASSYPISDEQFF
>-|TRBV6-5|-|TRBJ2-2
TGTGCCAGCAGCCATCGGACTATCACCGGGGAGCTGTTTTTT
CASSHRTITGELFF
>TRBD2|TRBV6-6|medium-sized|TRBJ2-3
TGTGCCAGCAGTAAAATAGCGGGAGCCACAGATACGCAGTATTTT
CASSKIAGATDTQYF
>-|TRBV7-2|few|TRBJ1-1
TGTGCCAGCAGCTTAGATAGGTGGAACACTGAAGCTTTCTTT
CASSLDRWNTEAFF
>TRBD2|TRBV12-3/TRBV12-4|many|TRBJ2-4
TGTGCCAGCAGTTTTGGCGGGAGCGCTAACATTCAGTACTTC
CASSFGGSANIQYF
>-|TRBV4-1|-|TRBJ2-3
TGCGCCAGCAGTCAGAGCGAAGGGGGTCCATTGGATACGCAGTATTTT
CASSQSEGGPLDTQYF
>-|TRBV5-5|many|TRBJ2-7
TGTGCCAGCAGCCTTTCGCACAGGGCCGATTACGAGCAGTACTTC
CASSLSHRADYEQYF